One and the same sample provided the 27 T cell receptor beta chains below, sequenced in a study of T cell repertoires in cytomegalovirus infection. TCRdb independently ran MiXCR on the reads; one entry per CDR3 protein. Among roughly 170,000 distinct CDR3 sequences listed, less than 25% were seen once. What these receptors recognize is not known. The sample consisted of CD8+ T cells from cultured PBMCs, taken from culture after CMV antigen stimulation. These receptors all stem from a human donor in good health (CMV status not recorded). Some clones in this sample may be carry-over from other donors' samples.

The table lists this clonotype with a few counts. The J gene is TRBJ2-3, the V gene TRBV4-1, with 8 nucleotides matching TRBD2. CDR1 MGHRA and CDR2 YSYEKL come from the germline V gene. The CDR3 runs 16 residues. The trim removed 0 bases at V and 3 bases at J, leaving 5 bases unmatched. CDR3: CASSQDFRGGTDTQYF. CDR3 coding DNA: TGCGCCAGCAGCCAAGATTTCCGCGGGGGGACAGATACGCAGTATTTT.

J is TRBJ1-5 and V is TRBV6-5, with D possibly being TRBD1 (6 bases). Between the trimmed V and J ends, which lost 11 bases and 6 bases, there was a span of 20 bases. Germline CDR1 is MNHEY and CDR2 is SVGAGI. CDR3 size: 14 residues. The CDR3 region has the DNA TGTGCCCGACACAGGGCTATCGGGTTTCAGCCCCAGCATTTT. Translated: CARHRAIGFQPQHF.

This clonotype has just a few counts. The chain has TRBV6-5 and TRBJ1-1; TRBD1 agrees at 7 bases. Germline CDR1 and CDR2: MNHEY and SVGAGI. This CDR3 contains 14 residues. V shed 6 bases, J shed 6 bases, and the junction held 10 bases outside the gene matches. CDR3 in DNA: TGTGCCAGCAGGGGATGGGACAGTGTCCCTGAAGCTTTCTTT. Translation: CASRGWDSVPEAFF.

The chain joins TRBV7-4 to TRBJ1-5; D unclear. Trimming cost V 10 bases and J 3 bases, with 16 bases left between them. Germline assignment: CDR1 SGHVT and CDR2 SQSDAQ. The CDR3 contains 14 residues. For the CDR3, the DNA is TGTGCCATTACCGTTGGAGGGATCAATCAGCCCCAGCATTTT. Encoded protein: CAITVGGINQPQHF.

This clonotype turned up a few times. The rearrangement uses TRBV20-1 and TRBJ2-1; D perhaps matches TRBD2 (5 bases). In germline, CDR1 is DFQATT, CDR2 SNEGSKA (reference sequence). V gave up 6 bases and J gave up 2 bases, with 23 bases separating them. The length of the CDR3 is 17 residues. In nucleotides, the CDR3 is TGCAGTGCCGAGGGCAGGAGAGTAGTCCAAGCCTACAATGAGCAGTTCTTC. This sequence encodes CSAEGRRVVQAYNEQFF.

V usage is TRBV19 and J usage is TRBJ1-4; possibly TRBD1 for D (6 bases). Trimming pared 4 bases from V and 7 bases from J, leaving 13 bases between. The length of the CDR3 is 14 residues. CDR1 LNHDA and CDR2 SQIVND come from the germline V gene (reference sequence). CDR3 sequence reads: CASSTQGWREKLFF. CDR3 in DNA: TGTGCCAGTAGTACTCAGGGGTGGCGTGAAAAACTGTTTTTT.

The rearrangement joins TRBV6-6 to TRBJ2-1, with 9 bases fitting TRBD2. This CDR3 has 16 residues. The J segment lost 4 bases and the V segment lost 0 bases, leaving 4 bases of the junction unmatched. Germline-derived CDR1 and CDR2 are MNHNY and SVGAGI (reference sequence). The CDR3 is CASSYSLSGGYNEQFF. As DNA, the CDR3 is TGTGCCAGCAGTTACTCGCTTAGCGGGGGATACAATGAGCAGTTCTTC.

The chain carries TRBV6-5 and TRBJ2-2, with D perhaps matching TRBD2 (5 bases). There are 12 residues in the CDR3. The germline V gene encodes CDR1 MNHEY and CDR2 SVGAGI. The V end lost 6 bases, the J end lost 5 bases, and 7 bases lay between the germline ends. The CDR3 region is CASSVATGELFF. CDR3 nucleotide sequence: TGTGCCAGCAGCGTAGCGACCGGGGAGCTGTTTTTT.

This rearrangement joins TRBV12-3 or TRBV12-4 to TRBJ1-1; unclear D gene. CDR3 length: 11 amino acids. Trimming pared 7 bases from V and 4 bases from J, leaving 7 bases between. In DNA, the CDR3 is TGTGCCAGCACCCTCGGCACTGAAGCTTTCTTT. Its protein product is CASTLGTEAFF.

This sequence joins TRBV7-2 and TRBJ1-2; D is undetermined. This CDR3 spans 11 amino acids. Germline CDR1 and CDR2: SGHTA and FQGNSA. Trimming stripped 2 bases from V and 9 bases from J, with 7 bases between. CDR3 region: CASSLPPRYTF. CDR3 nucleotides: TGTGCCAGCAGCTTACCCCCGCGCTACACCTTC.

This clonotype has just a few counts. The rearrangement joins TRBV7-9 to TRBJ1-5; no definite D call. This CDR3 is built from 15 residues. V lost 5 bases, J lost 5 bases, and 16 bases lay in between. CDR1 and CDR2 (germline): SEHNR, FQNEAQ (reference sequence). The CDR3 DNA reads as TGTGCCAGCAGCCATCAGGCAGGTTTCGATCAGCCCCAGCATTTT. Translation: CASSHQAGFDQPQHF.

The V and J genes are TRBV12-3 or TRBV12-4 and TRBJ2-2, with unresolved D. The V gene lost 2 bases and the J gene lost 3 bases, with 7 bases spanning the gap. The CDR3 extends over 14 amino acids. CDR3 residues: CASSLIGDTGELFF. CDR3 nucleotides: TGTGCCAGCAGTTTAATAGGTGACACCGGGGAGCTGTTTTTT.

The J gene is TRBJ1-2, the V gene TRBV12-3 or TRBV12-4; perhaps TRBD1 as D (6 bases). The CDR3 is made up of 12 amino acids. Trimming pared 5 bases from V and 6 bases from J, leaving 10 bases between. CDR3 sequence: CASSPGADGYTF. In DNA form, the CDR3 reads TGTGCCAGCAGTCCGGGGGCCGATGGCTACACCTTC.

This clonotype has more than one count but fewer than ten. This rearrangement joins TRBV7-2 to TRBJ1-3, with TRBD1 as a possible D gene (5 bases). V was clipped by 2 bases and J by 3 bases, with 17 bases between them. This CDR3 has 17 amino acids. Germline V gives CDR1 SGHTA, CDR2 FQGNSA. The CDR3 loop reads CASSLYTRVLSGNTIYF. The CDR3 DNA sequence: TGTGCCAGCAGCTTATATACCAGGGTATTAAGTGGAAACACCATATATTTT.

This clonotype was picked up one time. This chain joins TRBV6-2 or TRBV6-3 and TRBJ1-1; a possible D gene is TRBD1 (6 bases). CDR1 is MNHEY, CDR2 SVGEGT, per germline. This CDR3 has 15 residues. V lost 8 bases and J lost 3, with 19 bases in between. The CDR3 is CASRNREGFHTEAFF. Written as DNA, the CDR3 is TGTGCCAGCCGGAACAGGGAGGGTTTTCACACTGAAGCTTTCTTT.

The table lists this clonotype with a few counts. The genes are TRBV11-2 and TRBJ2-3; TRBD2 agrees at 10 bases. CDR3 length equals 18 residues. Trimming removed 2 bases from V and 0 bases from J; junction bases left unmatched: 8. Looked up from germline, CDR1 is SGHAT and CDR2 is FQNNGV. As DNA, the CDR3 is TGTGCCAGCAGCTTAAGGGGCAGCGGGGGGGCGAGCACAGATACGCAGTATTTT. This sequence encodes CASSLRGSGGASTDTQYF.

The chain is built from TRBV7-2 and TRBJ2-1; D gene unclear. This CDR3 has 13 amino acids. V was shortened by 2 bases and J by 5 bases, with 7 bases between the two germline ends. From germline, CDR1 is SGHTA and CDR2 FQGNSA. This CDR3 reads CASSLIGDNEQFF. The CDR3 nucleotides read TGTGCCAGCAGCTTAATAGGAGACAATGAGCAGTTCTTC.

This clonotype turned up a few times. The chain uses TRBV4-3 and TRBJ1-1; D is undetermined. V lost 1 base to trimming and J lost 1 base, with 10 bases between them. The CDR3 is 15 amino acids. CDR1 LGHNA and CDR2 YSLEER come from the germline V gene. The CDR3 sequence: CASSQGSYGNTEAFF. In DNA form, the CDR3 reads TGCGCCAGCAGCCAAGGGAGTTATGGGAACACTGAAGCTTTCTTT.

This clonotype has more than one count but fewer than ten. V gene TRBV12-3 or TRBV12-4 combines with J gene TRBJ1-1, with D hard to call. The V and J ends lost 2 bases and 3 bases respectively, with 10 bases between them. CDR3 length: 14 residues. CDR3 DNA: TGTGCCAGCAGTTTAAACGAGGGATACACTGAAGCTTTCTTT. The encoded protein is CASSLNEGYTEAFF.

V gene TRBV19 combines with J gene TRBJ2-1, with a tentative D call TRBD2 (5 bases). Trimming removed 2 bases from V and 6 bases from J, with 11 bases in between. The CDR3 has 14 amino acids. The V gene's germline CDR1 is LNHDA and CDR2 SQIVND (reference sequence). The CDR3 DNA is TGTGCCAGTAGTATATTCGGGGAAACCAATGAGCAGTTCTTC. It specifies CASSIFGETNEQFF. The full variable domain, rest sourced from reference TRBV19 and TRBJ2-1, is DGGITQSPKYLFRKEGQNVTLSCEQNLNHDAMYWYRQDPGQGLRLIYYSQIVNDFQKGDIAEGYSVSREKKESFPLTVTSAQKNPTAFYLCASSIFGETNEQFFGPGTRLTVL.

This clonotype appeared a few times. The rearrangement uses TRBV6-1 and TRBJ2-5, with D hard to call. V dropped 1 base and J dropped 7 bases, with 4 bases sitting between them. CDR1 is MNHNS and CDR2 is SASEGT in the germline V gene. The CDR3 sequence is 11 residues long. The CDR3 is CASSEEGTQYF. Here the CDR3 DNA reads TGTGCCAGCAGTGAAGAGGGGACCCAGTACTTC.

V gene TRBV4-1 combines with J gene TRBJ1-4; the match to TRBD1 covers 11 bases. Trimming at V came to 6 bases and at J to 7 bases, leaving 4 bases not matched to a gene. Germline values: CDR1 MGHRA, CDR2 YSYEKL. The CDR3 contains 14 residues. The CDR3 sequence: CASRTGTGGEKLFF. The DNA for the CDR3 is TGCGCCAGCAGGACCGGGACAGGGGGTGAAAAACTGTTTTTT.

This clonotype occurred a few times. The chain recombines TRBV12-3 or TRBV12-4 with TRBJ1-2; 7 nucleotides agree with TRBD1. The V and J ends lost 5 bases and 1 base, in that order; junction bases with no gene match: 16. The CDR3 is made up of 18 amino acids. The CDR3 region is CASSPLLRDSLSNYGYTF. The CDR3 nucleotides read TGTGCCAGCAGTCCATTACTCCGGGACAGCCTTAGTAACTATGGCTACACCTTC.

This clonotype was counted only a few times. V is TRBV7-9 and J is TRBJ1-1, with 9 bases identical to TRBD1. This CDR3 spans 15 amino acids. Losses at the gene ends were 5 bases for V and 0 bases for J; bases not matched to a gene: 4. Germline V CDR1 and CDR2: SEHNR, FQNEAQ (reference sequence). This chain's CDR3 is CASSPGTGMNTEAFF. As DNA, the CDR3 is TGTGCCAGCAGCCCAGGGACAGGGATGAACACTGAAGCTTTCTTT.

This clonotype has more than one count but fewer than ten. DNA of the CDR3: TGTGCCAGCAGTAACCCGGACAGCAACACTGAAGCTTTCTTT. It encodes CASSNPDSNTEAFF. This chain links TRBV6-2 or TRBV6-3 with TRBJ1-1, with D possibly being TRBD1 (6 bases). Germline CDR1 is MNHEY and CDR2 is SVGEGT. The CDR3 loop spans 14 amino acids. The V and J ends lost 5 bases and 2 bases respectively, with 12 bases between them.

The table lists this clonotype with a few counts. V is TRBV12-3 or TRBV12-4 and J is TRBJ2-5, with a weak D call TRBD2 (5 bases). V lost 4 bases and J lost 5, with 11 bases in between. The CDR3 is 13 amino acids. The CDR3 protein is CASSWLGSETQYF. In DNA, the CDR3 is TGTGCCAGCAGTTGGCTAGGGAGCGAGACCCAGTACTTC.

The chain couples TRBV27 to TRBJ1-2, with D possibly being TRBD1 (6 bases). Trimming removed 6 bases at V and 5 bases at J, with 19 bases between. This CDR3 contains 15 residues. CDR1 and CDR2 from the germline V gene are MNHEY and SMNVEV (reference sequence). The CDR3 region has the DNA TGTGCCAGCAGCTCGGGGGGACATGGCTCTTATGGCTACACCTTC. Its translation is CASSSGGHGSYGYTF.